This TCR delta chain is drawn from a study of delta chain sequences of gamma delta T cells (dated by TCRdb to 2016 to 2017). The V end gives up 3 bases and the J end 0 bases, leaving 19 bases in the junction not matched to a gene. The germline V gene sets CDR1 to GEAIGNYY and CDR2 to EKD. The CDR3 goes from the cysteine to the phenylalanine over 21 residues. Only the CDR3 portion is preserved as DNA: 63 bases, with reading frame beginning at the first base. The library was generated by 5' RACE. TCRdb records Illumina MiSeq as the sequencer. Clone calls in TCRdb were regenerated from the public reads with CATT, after which identical DNA sequences shared one row. The sample table shows 750 to 950 delta-chain clones, and about a sixth are seen once. The top ten clonotypes cover roughly 53% of the sample. Judged by its sample share, this clone qualifies as medium-sized (0.01 to 0.1%). The antigen this receptor binds is unknown. Base quality data are lacking; no much larger clone is found one base away.

The TCR was taken from a human donor in good health. The V and J genes are TRDV2 and TRDJ1, and 12 junctional nucleotides match TRDD3. What was sequenced was either unsorted cells or a sorted T cell fraction (not recorded which). The DNA sequence follows: TGTGCCTGTGACCCCCTTCCTAATGGGCACTGGGGGATACAGGACACCGATAAACTCATCTTT. Translated, this gives CACDPLPNGHWGIQDTDKLIF.